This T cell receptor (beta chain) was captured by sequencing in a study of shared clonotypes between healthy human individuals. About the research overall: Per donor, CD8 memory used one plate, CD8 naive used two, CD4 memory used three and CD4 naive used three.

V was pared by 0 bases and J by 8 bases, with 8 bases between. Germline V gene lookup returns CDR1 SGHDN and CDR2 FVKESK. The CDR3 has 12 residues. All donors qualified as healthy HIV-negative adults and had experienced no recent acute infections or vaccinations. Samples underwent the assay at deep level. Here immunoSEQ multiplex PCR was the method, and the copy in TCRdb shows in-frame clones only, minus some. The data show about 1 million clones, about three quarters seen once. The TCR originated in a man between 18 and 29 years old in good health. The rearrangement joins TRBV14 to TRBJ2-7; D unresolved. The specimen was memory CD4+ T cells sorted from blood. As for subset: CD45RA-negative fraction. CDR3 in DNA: TGTGCCAGCAGCCAAGACCGGACCAAGCAGTACTTC. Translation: CASSQDRTKQYF. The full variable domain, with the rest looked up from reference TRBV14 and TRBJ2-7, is EAGVTQFPSHSVIEKGQTVTLRCDPISGHDNLYWYRRVMGKEIKFLLHFVKESKQDESGMPNNRFLAERTGGTYSTLKVQPAELEDSGVYFCASSQDRTKQYFGPGTRLTVT.